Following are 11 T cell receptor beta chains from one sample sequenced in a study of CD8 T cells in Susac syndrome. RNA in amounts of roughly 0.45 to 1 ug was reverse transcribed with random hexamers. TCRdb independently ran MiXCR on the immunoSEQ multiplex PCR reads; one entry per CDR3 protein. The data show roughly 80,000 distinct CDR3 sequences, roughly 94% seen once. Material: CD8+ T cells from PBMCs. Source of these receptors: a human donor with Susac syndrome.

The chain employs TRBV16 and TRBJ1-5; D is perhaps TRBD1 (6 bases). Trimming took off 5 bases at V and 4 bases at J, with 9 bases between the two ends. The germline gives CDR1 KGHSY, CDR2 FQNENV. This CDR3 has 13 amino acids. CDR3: CASSIQGNQPQHF. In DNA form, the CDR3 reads TGTGCCAGCAGCATACAGGGTAATCAGCCCCAGCATTTT.

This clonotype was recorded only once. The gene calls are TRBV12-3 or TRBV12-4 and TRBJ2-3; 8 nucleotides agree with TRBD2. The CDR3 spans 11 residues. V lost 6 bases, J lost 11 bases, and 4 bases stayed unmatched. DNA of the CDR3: TGTGCCAGCAGCCGGGGGGGCGGGCAGTATTTT. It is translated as CASSRGGGQYF.

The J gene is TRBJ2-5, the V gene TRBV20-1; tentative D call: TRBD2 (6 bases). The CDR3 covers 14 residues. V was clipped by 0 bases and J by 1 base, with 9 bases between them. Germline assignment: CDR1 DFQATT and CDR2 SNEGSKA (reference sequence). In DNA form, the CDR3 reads TGCAGTGCTAGAGAGGACTACCCCCAAGAGACCCAGTACTTC. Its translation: CSAREDYPQETQYF.

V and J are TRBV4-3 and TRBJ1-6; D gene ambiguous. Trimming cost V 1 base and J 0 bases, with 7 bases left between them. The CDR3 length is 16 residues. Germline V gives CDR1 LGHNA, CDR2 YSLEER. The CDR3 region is CASSQASSSYNSPLHF. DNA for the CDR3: TGCGCCAGCAGCCAAGCCTCGAGCTCCTATAATTCACCCCTCCACTTT.

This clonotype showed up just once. This CDR3 reads CSASPGRGQPQHF. Here the CDR3 DNA reads TGCAGTGCTAGTCCGGGGCGGGGTCAGCCCCAGCATTTT. The gene calls are TRBV20-1 and TRBJ1-5, with D possibly matching TRBD1 (5 bases). The CDR3 sequence is 13 residues long. Trimming cost V 3 bases and J 6 bases, with 12 bases left between them. Germline-derived CDR1 and CDR2 are DFQATT and SNEGSKA (reference sequence).

In DNA, the CDR3 is TGTGCCAGCAGCTTAGGCAGGGGGCCATCCTACGAGCAGTACTTC. This codes for CASSLGRGPSYEQYF. This chain connects TRBV7-2 to TRBJ2-7; 8 bases line up with TRBD1. CDR3 size: 15 residues. Germline trimming cut 1 base from V and 1 base from J; bases unmatched to any gene: 3. Germline CDR1 SGHTA, CDR2 FQGNSA.

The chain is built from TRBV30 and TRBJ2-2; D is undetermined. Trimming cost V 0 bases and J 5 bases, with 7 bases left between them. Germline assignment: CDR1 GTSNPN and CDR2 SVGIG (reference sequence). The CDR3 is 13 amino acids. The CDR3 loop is CAWSVGVTGELFF. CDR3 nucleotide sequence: TGTGCCTGGAGTGTAGGAGTGACCGGGGAGCTGTTTTTT.

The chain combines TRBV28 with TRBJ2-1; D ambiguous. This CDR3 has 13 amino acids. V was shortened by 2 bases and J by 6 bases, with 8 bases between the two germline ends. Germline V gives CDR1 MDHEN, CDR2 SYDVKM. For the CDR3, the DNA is TGTGCCAGCAGTTTAATCCCCTCCAATGAGCAGTTCTTC. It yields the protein CASSLIPSNEQFF.

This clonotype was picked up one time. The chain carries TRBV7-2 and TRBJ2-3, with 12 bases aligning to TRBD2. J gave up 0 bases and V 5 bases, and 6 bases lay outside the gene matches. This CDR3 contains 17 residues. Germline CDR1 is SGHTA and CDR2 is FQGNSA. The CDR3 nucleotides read TGTGCCAGCAGCCCAGGACTAGCGGGGACCAGCACAGATACGCAGTATTTT. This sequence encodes CASSPGLAGTSTDTQYF.

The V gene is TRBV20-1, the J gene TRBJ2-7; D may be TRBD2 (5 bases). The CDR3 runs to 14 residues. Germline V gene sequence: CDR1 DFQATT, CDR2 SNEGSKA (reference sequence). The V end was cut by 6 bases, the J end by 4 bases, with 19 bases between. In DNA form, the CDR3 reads TGCAGTGCCCTTTACCGGGGTGTAGTGTACGAGCAGTACTTC. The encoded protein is CSALYRGVVYEQYF.

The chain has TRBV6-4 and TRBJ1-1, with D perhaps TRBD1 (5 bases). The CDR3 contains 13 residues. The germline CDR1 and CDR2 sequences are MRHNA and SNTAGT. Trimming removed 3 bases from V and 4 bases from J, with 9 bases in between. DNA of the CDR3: TGTGCCAGCAGTGAGCAGGGAGGCACTGAAGCTTTCTTT. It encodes CASSEQGGTEAFF.